These T cell receptor beta chains were read from a single sample in a study of T cell responses to AZD1222 COVID-19 vaccine. The method was immunoSEQ multiplex PCR; TCRdb's version includes in-frame clones alone and lacks a portion of them. The sample includes about 120,000 clones, 85% to 90% of them seen just once. Sequenced here: peripheral blood, sampled on day 0 of AZD1222 vaccination. The receptor source for this set is an adult in good health. Both conserved end residues are part of each CDR3. Each record gives: J gene, V gene, CDR3 protein.

>TRBJ2-1|TRBV9
CASSVEASGWEGDEQFF
>TRBJ2-3|TRBV5-6
CASSLLASSSSSTDTQYF
>TRBJ1-2|TRBV6-5
CASSSRGQSGYGYTF
>TRBJ1-5|TRBV24-1
CATSDFNQPQHF
>TRBJ1-1|TRBV28
CASSSPAVGYTEAFF
>TRBJ2-5|TRBV7-9
CASSSPDRGETQYF
>TRBJ2-1|TRBV5-6
CASSSDGTGYNEQFF
>TRBJ2-7|TRBV3-1/TRBV3-2
CASSQEGETIQYF
>TRBJ1-5|TRBV5-1
CASSLGEGNQPQHF
>TRBJ2-3|TRBV29-1
CSVGVRSTDTQYF
>TRBJ2-1|TRBV19
CASTSGGAHNEQFF
>TRBJ1-6|TRBV19
CASSAWTAPSSYNSPLHF
>TRBJ2-4|TRBV9
CASSDPGQGIKNIQYF
>TRBJ2-7|TRBV12-3/TRBV12-4
CASSFGYEQYF
>TRBJ2-2|TRBV27
CASSSPRTGLSGELFF
>TRBJ2-1|TRBV5-1
CASSISTSGSYNEQFF
>TRBJ1-5|TRBV7-2
CASSPQEGPSQPQHF
>TRBJ1-2|TRBV5-4
CASSPRTGWGGYTF
>TRBJ1-1|TRBV4-1
CASSQETGDTLAFF
>TRBJ1-1|TRBV6-2/TRBV6-3
CASSLDSVGAFF
>TRBJ1-5|TRBV7-9
CASSGGGSNQPQHF
>TRBJ1-1|TRBV11-2
CASSFSDTEAFF
>TRBJ1-1|TRBV19
CASSQPGNPQNTEAFF
>TRBJ1-4|TRBV6-2/TRBV6-3
CASSCESGGFNEKLFF
>TRBJ2-1|TRBV29-1
CSVEVPGAAYNNEQFF
>TRBJ1-4|TRBV7-9
CASSLVGGNEKLFF
>TRBJ1-5|TRBV2
CASRADRVRNQPQHF
>TRBJ2-2|TRBV7-2
CASSLVTGTGELFF
>TRBJ1-1|TRBV27
CASTLGTGYGEAFF
>TRBJ2-7|TRBV5-4
CASSIQVSPYEQYF
>TRBJ2-7|TRBV11-2
CASNPRVDGAYEQYF
>TRBJ2-7|TRBV6-6
CASSSSAQTYEQYF
>TRBJ1-2|TRBV5-6
CASLALTIPNYGYTF
>TRBJ2-2|TRBV7-7
CASSFSGTTNTGELFF
>TRBJ1-3|TRBV5-4
CASSNRDGHSSGNTIYF
>TRBJ2-1|TRBV14
CASSQLLGGSYNEQFF
>TRBJ2-5|TRBV10-3
CANAGTEGTQYF
>TRBJ1-4|TRBV4-2
CASSQDFGRGGEKLFF
>TRBJ2-7|TRBV7-9
CASSLGQGFHEQYF
>TRBJ2-7|TRBV18
CASSLGPQGYYEQYF
>TRBJ2-5|TRBV5-1
CASSLGRDGGLMETQYF
>TRBJ2-2|TRBV5-4
CASRGQGSAGELFF
>TRBJ2-1|TRBV19
CASSGASGRSYNEQFF
>TRBJ1-1|TRBV9
CASSEANTEAFF
>TRBJ1-2|TRBV25-1
CASSEFETPNYGYTF
>TRBJ2-4|TRBV5-1
CASSPASGGKNIQYF
>TRBJ2-7|TRBV7-9
CASSLDVASYEQYF
>TRBJ1-6|TRBV28
CASSPYSGTGNNSPLHF
>TRBJ2-7|TRBV28
CASTEGQGRIEQYF
>TRBJ2-5|TRBV5-1
CASSSGLLETQYF
>TRBJ2-3|TRBV9
CASSVGGASTDTQYF
>TRBJ1-2|TRBV6-5
CASSYRTGGNYGYTF
>TRBJ1-1|TRBV11-2
CASSLDSYRNTEAFF
>TRBJ2-6|TRBV27
CASSASSGANVLTF
>TRBJ2-3|TRBV5-4
CASSRTAAPTTDTQYF